The rows below give T cell receptor beta chains drawn from one sample of a study of early T cells in non-severe SARS-CoV-2 infection. TCRdb used MiXCR to reprocess the 5' RACE reads, holding one entry per CDR3 protein. The sample has under 140,000 distinct CDR3 sequences, around 12% seen once. Sample: whole blood, taken at baseline. The origin of the receptors is an adult who was a healthcare worker with PCR-confirmed SARS-CoV-2 infection or an uninfected control (not recorded which). Both conserved end residues are part of each CDR3. A D gene is named only where the DNA matches it firmly. The size entry is marked missing in some rows and otherwise reads once, few, many or a size class.

V	D	J	length	size	DNA	CDR3
TRBV12-3/TRBV12-4	TRBD1	TRBJ1-1	15	.	TGTGCCAGCAGACGACTCGGACAGGGCGGCACTGAAGCTTTCTTT	CASRRLGQGGTEAFF
TRBV12-3/TRBV12-4	TRBD1	TRBJ2-1	14	few	TGTGCCAGCAGGACAGGGGGGTCCCTCAATGAGCAGTTCTTC	CASRTGGSLNEQFF
TRBV29-1	.	TRBJ1-2	14	few	TGCAGCGTCTGGGACATCGTCCGTAACTATGGCTACACCTTC	CSVWDIVRNYGYTF
TRBV5-4	TRBD2	TRBJ2-7	14	.	TGTGCCAGCAGCGGAACCGGGGGGTCCTACGAGCAGTACTTC	CASSGTGGSYEQYF
TRBV20-1	TRBD2	TRBJ2-5	15	.	TGCAGTGCTAGAGTAGCGGGGGGGCTACGGGAGACCCAGTACTTC	CSARVAGGLRETQYF
TRBV9	.	TRBJ2-2	18	many	TGTGCCAGCAGCGTAGCGAGGGGGAGGGCCGAAGGTACCGGGGAGCTGTTTTTT	CASSVARGRAEGTGELFF
TRBV3-1	.	TRBJ1-1	12	many	TGTGCCAGCAGCCAACGGGGAACTGAAGCTTTCTTT	CASSQRGTEAFF
TRBV6-2/TRBV6-3	TRBD2	TRBJ2-7	16	.	TGTGCCAGCAGCCCGCGTTTGGCGGGAGGTTCCTACGAGCAGTACTTC	CASSPRLAGGSYEQYF
TRBV28	.	TRBJ1-1	19	.	TGTGCCAGCAGTTCCAACCTCCACGCAAGCCGTTTCAGGAACACTGAAGCTTTCTTT	CASSSNLHASRFRNTEAFF
TRBV3-1	.	TRBJ1-2	14	many	TGTGCCAGCAGCCAAGGGACAGCCAGATCCGGCTACACCTTC	CASSQGTARSGYTF
TRBV5-1	.	TRBJ2-2	15	.	TGCGCCAGCAGCCCGCCGGGAGTTAACACCGGGGAGCTGTTTTTT	CASSPPGVNTGELFF
TRBV5-1	.	TRBJ1-2	16	few	TGCGCCAGCAGCTTGGCACCCCAGACGGATCCAACGGGTTACACCTTC	CASSLAPQTDPTGYTF
TRBV11-2	TRBD2	TRBJ2-1	15	few	TGTGCCAGCAGTCCAACTAGCGGGAGCTACAATGAGCAGTTCTTC	CASSPTSGSYNEQFF
TRBV27	.	TRBJ1-1	14	many	TGTGCCAGCAGTTTATCCCCCAGGGTTGCTGAAGCTTTCTTT	CASSLSPRVAEAFF
TRBV3-1	.	TRBJ2-4	15	few	TGTGCCAGCAGCCCAACAGGGGCGGGAGGCAACATTCAGTACTTC	CASSPTGAGGNIQYF
TRBV6-6	TRBD1	TRBJ1-2	13	many	TGTGCCGGTCAGACAGGGGGCGCAGCCGGCTACACCTTC	CAGQTGGAAGYTF
TRBV3-1	TRBD1	TRBJ1-1	16	once	TGTGCCAGCAGTCCCCGGGACAGGGGGTCGAACACTGAAGCTTTCTTT	CASSPRDRGSNTEAFF
TRBV4-2	.	TRBJ2-1	14	.	TGTGCCAGCAGCCAAGGAAATAGGGACAATGAGCAGTTCTTC	CASSQGNRDNEQFF